This TCR beta chain stems from a study of OX40 agonist ivuxolimab in advanced cancers. Study details: Of mixed ages from 23 to 79 and averaging about 56 years, the group was about 80% male. Three dose-escalation patients had partial responses: one with hepatocellular carcinoma and two with cutaneous melanoma. Previous treatment with anti-PD-1, anti-PD-L1 or anti-CTLA-4 therapy was allowed; 35% to 50% had received some.

The table came from immunoSEQ multiplex PCR; TCRdb's copy has only in-frame clones and leaves some out. The table lists roughly 53,000 clones, roughly 84% of them singletons. Germline V gene sequence: CDR1 SGHTA, CDR2 FQGNSA. J was trimmed by 5 bases and V by 0 bases; bases with no gene match: 1. There are 14 residues in the CDR3. The starting material was CD4+ or CD8+ T cells sorted from blood, obtained in a trial of the OX40 agonist ivuxolimab. V gene TRBV7-2 combines with J gene TRBJ2-1, with 7 bases that match TRBD1. The source is an adult with an advanced solid tumor such as melanoma, head and neck, liver or kidney cancer. CDR3: CASSLAGQNNEQFF. CDR3 coding DNA: TGTGCCAGCAGCTTAGCGGGACAGAACAATGAGCAGTTCTTC. The full variable domain, completed using reference TRBV7-2 and TRBJ2-1, is GAGVSQSPSNKVTEKGKDVELRCDPISGHTALYWYRQSLGQGLEFLIYFQGNSAPDKSGLPSDRFSAERTGGSVSTLTIQRTQQEDSAVYLCASSLAGQNNEQFFGPGTRLTVL.